The 4 T cell receptor beta chains below were found in one sample sequenced in a study of blood T cell repertoires in COVID-19. Profiling relied on immunoSEQ multiplex PCR, and the TCRdb table lists in-frame clones only, not all of them. Here the sample spans about 280,000 clones, approximately 90% being singletons. Source material: peripheral blood. These TCRs come from a woman aged 25 to 45 with active or convalescent COVID-19.

The rearrangement joins TRBV15 to TRBJ2-6; 7 bases fit TRBD2. J was trimmed by 1 base and V by 3 bases; bases with no gene match: 0. The CDR3 spans 15 residues. The germline V gene encodes CDR1 LNHNV and CDR2 YYDKDF (reference sequence). Written as DNA, the CDR3 is TGTGCCACCAGCAGCGGGGGGTCTGGGGCCAACGTCCTGACTTTC. It specifies CATSSGGSGANVLTF.

With respect to this clone: Germline is not matched at one junction end, which may reflect a read error. This chain uses TRBV7-8 with TRBJ2-3; D is unclear. Germline CDR1 reads SGHVS; CDR2 reads FQNEAQ. The CDR3 is 16 residues long. The CDR3: CASIPPNSGFADTQYF. DNA of the CDR3: TGTGCCAGCATCCCCCCAAACAGTGGGTTTGCAGATACGCAATATTTT.

The chain joins TRBV27 to TRBJ2-7; 10 bases match TRBD2. The trim removed 7 bases at V and 0 bases at J, leaving 6 bases unmatched. CDR1 is MNHEY, CDR2 SMNVEV, per germline (reference sequence). The CDR3 is 15 residues long. The CDR3 reads CASKASGGSSYEQYF. The CDR3 bases are TGTGCCAGCAAGGCTAGCGGGGGCAGCTCCTACGAGCAGTACTTC.

This sequence joins TRBV3-1 (or the pseudogene TRBV3-2) and TRBJ2-1; TRBD2 is a possible D gene (6 bases). Trimming cost V 1 base and J 9 bases, with 16 bases left between them. Germline CDR1 reads LGHDT; CDR2 reads YNNKEL (reference sequence). This CDR3 is built from 15 residues. CDR3 residues: CASSQGSWGVGEQFF. DNA of the CDR3: TGTGCCAGCAGCCAAGGCTCCTGGGGGGTGGGTGAGCAGTTCTTC.